The TCR beta chain described here comes from a study of regulatory T cells in long-lasting Graves disease. Notes on the study in general: New patients shared 966 public clonotypes, fewer than the approximately 3,000 shared by persistent patients. It was in persistent disease that TRBV28, TRBJ1-2 and TRBJ2-5 were favored.

This clonotype was detected ten times or more. Its antigen is undetermined. Time point of the sample: persistent/refractory GD, antithyroid drugs over 5 years with positive TRAb. There was RNA extracted from PBMCs, and the TCR library was made from it. Xi'an, China, was home to the endocrinology department that provided patients. Staff drew approximately 10 milliliters of peripheral blood into EDTA tubes. Germline V gene lookup returns CDR1 SGHVS and CDR2 FNYEAQ. With 0 bases clipped from V and 5 bases from J, the junction kept 5 bases outside the gene matches. The CDR3 consists of 15 residues. iRepertoire HTBI primers and Arm-PCR of CDR3 regions built TCR beta libraries. TCRdb passed the multiplex PCR reads through MiXCR, listing each CDR3 protein once. The sample lists hundreds of thousands of distinct CDR3 sequences; approximately 22% were seen once.

The V gene is TRBV7-6, the J gene TRBJ2-5, with 8 nucleotides matching TRBD2. The receptor's source is a female donor with Graves disease. The specimen was peripheral blood mononuclear cells (PBMCs), collected when the disease was refractory, from a patient treated with antithyroid drugs. In nucleotides, the CDR3 is TGTGCCAGCAGCTTAGCCGGGACTAGGAGGGAGACCCAGTACTTC. Translated: CASSLAGTRRETQYF.